Shown below are 3 T cell receptor beta chains from a single sample sequenced in a study of blood T cell repertoires in COVID-19. Some clones are missing from TCRdb's copy, which holds only in-frame ones; the method was immunoSEQ multiplex PCR. The sample has about 270,000 clones; about nine tenths are singletons. The sample was peripheral blood. The receptors originated from a man in his forties who had recovered from COVID-19.

Regarding this clone: Sequence at one end of the junction differs from germline and may be a read error. The V call is TRBV2, the J call TRBJ1-2, with TRBD1 matching 10 bases. The CDR3 extends over 13 amino acids. CDR1 is SNHLY, CDR2 FYNNEI, per germline. The CDR3 nucleotides read TGTGCCAGAAGTGAAGGGACAGGGGATGGCTACACCTTC. This translates into CARSEGTGDGYTF.

The chain is built from TRBV2 and TRBJ2-1, with D unresolved. Germline V gene sequence: CDR1 SNHLY, CDR2 FYNNEI. Trimming shortened V by 7 bases and J by 8 bases, and 24 bases separated the two germline ends. The CDR3 has 16 residues. CDR3 in DNA: TGTGCCAGCACCACGCAGGTCGCCATACTTGTGGATGAGCAGTTCTTC. This translates into CASTTQVAILVDEQFF.

This clone was counted once. The chain links TRBV25-1 to TRBJ2-1; no firm D call. Trimming took 4 bases from V and 4 from J, leaving 2 bases between them. In germline, CDR1 is MGHDK, CDR2 SYGVNS. This CDR3 is built from 11 residues. CDR3 sequence: CASSAYNEQFF. DNA of the CDR3: TGTGCCAGCAGTGCTTACAATGAGCAGTTCTTC.